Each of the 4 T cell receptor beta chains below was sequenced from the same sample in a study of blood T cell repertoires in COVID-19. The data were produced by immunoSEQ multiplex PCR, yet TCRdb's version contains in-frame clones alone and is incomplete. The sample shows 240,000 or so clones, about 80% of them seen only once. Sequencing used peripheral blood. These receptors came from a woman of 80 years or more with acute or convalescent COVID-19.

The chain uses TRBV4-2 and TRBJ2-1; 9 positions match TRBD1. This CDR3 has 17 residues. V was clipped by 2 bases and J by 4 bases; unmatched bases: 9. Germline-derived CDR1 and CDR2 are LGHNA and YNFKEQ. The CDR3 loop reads CASSQPIGDRAYNEQFF. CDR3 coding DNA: TGTGCCAGCAGCCAACCCATTGGGGACAGGGCTTACAATGAGCAGTTCTTC.

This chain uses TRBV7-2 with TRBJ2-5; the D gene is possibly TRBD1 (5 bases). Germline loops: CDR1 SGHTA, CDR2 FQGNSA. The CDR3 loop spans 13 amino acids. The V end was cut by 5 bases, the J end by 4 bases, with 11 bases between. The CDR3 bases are TGTGCCAGCAGCCCCGCAGGGTCAGAGACCCAGTACTTC. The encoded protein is CASSPAGSETQYF.

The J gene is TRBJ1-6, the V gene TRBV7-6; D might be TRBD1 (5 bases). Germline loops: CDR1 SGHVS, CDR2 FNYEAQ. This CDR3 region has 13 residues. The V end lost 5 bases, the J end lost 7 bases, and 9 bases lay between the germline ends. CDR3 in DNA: TGTGCCAGCAGCGCCCGACAGAATTCACCCCTCCACTTT. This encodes CASSARQNSPLHF.

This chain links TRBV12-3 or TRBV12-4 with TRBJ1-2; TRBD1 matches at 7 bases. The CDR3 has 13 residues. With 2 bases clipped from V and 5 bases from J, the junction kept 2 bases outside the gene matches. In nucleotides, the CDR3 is TGTGCCAGCAGTTTAACAGGGGTTTATGGCTACACCTTC. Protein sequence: CASSLTGVYGYTF.